The sequence of this T cell receptor beta chain was determined in a study of T cell responses to AZD1222 COVID-19 vaccine. The CDR3 sequence is 13 residues long. Trimming left V 7 bases short and J 4 bases short, with 11 bases between. Germline CDR1 reads LNHDA; CDR2 reads SQIVND (reference sequence). TCRdb's table, derived via immunoSEQ multiplex PCR, lists solely in-frame clones and lacks some. The profile covers some 120,000 clones, with about 86% appearing a single time and approximately 9.6% taken by the ten largest. Sequences were derived from peripheral blood, sampled on day 0 of AZD1222 vaccination. This chain connects TRBV19 to TRBJ1-5, with D tentatively TRBD1 (5 bases). The sequence came from an adult in good health. In nucleotides, the CDR3 is TGTGCCAGTACCGCGACAGCTAATCAGCCCCAGCATTTT. Protein product: CASTATANQPQHF.